This TCR beta chain came from a study of blood T cell repertoires in COVID-19 (dated by TCRdb to 2018 to 2020). Regarding the study in general: The collaborator samples originated in the United States, Italy and Spain and spanned the acute and convalescent phases of COVID-19. The repertoires were released in a freely available public database meant as a resource for research on the immune response to SARS-CoV-2. The prospective study material was composed of cDNA or gDNA derived from T cells, B-cell-depleted T cells, or PBMCs. Where available, HLA class I and class II types were obtained from metadata supplied by the sample provider rather than from assay-based typing. Deeply sampled blood TCRbeta repertoires from subjects exposed to, actively infected with, or recovered from COVID-19 were included in the dataset. The sample metadata nearly always contained a de-identified subject ID, COVID-19 status, age in years and sex. The samples were drawn from two sources: the first 160 participants of the ongoing ImmuneRACE study, and 1,000 to 1,500 subjects contributed by 6 global collaborators. Beyond this particular receptor, the publication reports: Clinical and demographic metadata were provided uncurated, with the amount varying by source and participant.

On this clone: This receptor's antigen is unknown. No per-base quality is available; no much larger clone lies one base away.

Whole blood was collected in K2EDTA tubes by collaborating institutions according to the institutions' own protocols. For TCRbeta analysis, collaborators shipped samples in one of three forms: frozen whole blood, isolated PBMCs, or DNA extracted from either of those sample types. Unmatched junction bases come to 4, with V trimmed by 4 bases and J by 4 bases. The germline V gene (reference sequence) provides CDR1 SEHNR and CDR2 FQNEAQ. The CDR3, from cysteine to phenylalanine, totals 14 residues. Only the CDR3 part of the read is kept: 42 bases, read in frame from the first base. The immunoSEQ Assay, a bias-controlled multiplex PCR, was used to amplify TCRbeta CDR3 regions from genomic DNA. The study's own analysis went as follows. The number of nucleated cells in each sample was estimated from the amplification of reference gene primers within the assay. To quantify the absolute abundance of each unique TCRbeta CDR3 rearrangement, sequence reads were collapsed and filtered. Productive Simpson clonality was computed per sample as the square root of Simpson's diversity index over productive rearrangements. TCRdb stores this immuneACCESS table with in-frame sequences only. Part of the clones is absent; in the studies checked, under half of the shortfall reflects unresolved V genes, and no reason is known for the rest. V and J calls and clone size are as listed in that table; D and trimming were resolved from the DNA. The table for this sample lists about 180,000 clones; 70% to 90% of them were counted only once. The ten biggest clones cover more than 3% of the sample.

This TCR came from a man aged 55 to 70 with acute or convalescent COVID-19. The source material was peripheral blood. The chain is encoded by TRBV7-9 joined to TRBJ2-3, and TRBD2 aligns with 8 junction nucleotides. In nucleotide form, the sequence is TGTGCCAGCAGCTCCAGCGGGAGCGCAGATACGCAGTATTTT. The translation is CASSSSGSADTQYF.